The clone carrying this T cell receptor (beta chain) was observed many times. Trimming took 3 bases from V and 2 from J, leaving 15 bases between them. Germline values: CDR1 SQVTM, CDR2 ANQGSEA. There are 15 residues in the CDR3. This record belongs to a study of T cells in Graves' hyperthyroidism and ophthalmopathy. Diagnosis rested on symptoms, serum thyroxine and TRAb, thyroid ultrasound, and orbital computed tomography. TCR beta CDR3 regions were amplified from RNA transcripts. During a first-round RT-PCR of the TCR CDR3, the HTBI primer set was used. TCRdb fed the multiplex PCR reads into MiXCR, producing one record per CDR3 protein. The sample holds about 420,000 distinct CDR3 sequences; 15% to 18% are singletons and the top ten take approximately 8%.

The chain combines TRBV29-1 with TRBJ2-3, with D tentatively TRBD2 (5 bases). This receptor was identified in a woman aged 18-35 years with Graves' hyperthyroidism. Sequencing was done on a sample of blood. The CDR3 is CSVERNSGSTDTQYF. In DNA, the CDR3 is TGCAGCGTTGAGAGAAACAGCGGATCCACAGATACGCAGTATTTT.